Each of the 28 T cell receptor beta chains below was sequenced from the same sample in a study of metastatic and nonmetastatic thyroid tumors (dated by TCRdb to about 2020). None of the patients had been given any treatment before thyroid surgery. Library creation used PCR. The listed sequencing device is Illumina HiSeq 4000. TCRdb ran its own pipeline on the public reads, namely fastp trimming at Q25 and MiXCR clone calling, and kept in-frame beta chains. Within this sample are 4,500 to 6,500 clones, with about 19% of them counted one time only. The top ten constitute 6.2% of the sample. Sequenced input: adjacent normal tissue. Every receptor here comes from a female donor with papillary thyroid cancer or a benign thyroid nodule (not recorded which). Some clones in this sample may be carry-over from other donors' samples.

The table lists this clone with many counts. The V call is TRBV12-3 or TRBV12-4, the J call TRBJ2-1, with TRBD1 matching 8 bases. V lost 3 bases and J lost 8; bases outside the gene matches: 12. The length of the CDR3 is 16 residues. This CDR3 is CASSFGSGQVVHEQFF. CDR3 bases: TGTGCCAGCAGTTTTGGTTCGGGACAGGTCGTCCATGAGCAGTTCTTC.

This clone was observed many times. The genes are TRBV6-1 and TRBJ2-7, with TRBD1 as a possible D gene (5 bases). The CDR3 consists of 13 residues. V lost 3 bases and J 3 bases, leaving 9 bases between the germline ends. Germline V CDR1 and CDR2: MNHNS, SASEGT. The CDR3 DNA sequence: TGTGCCAGCAGTGATCGAGACAGCTACGAGCAGTACTTC. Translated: CASSDRDSYEQYF.

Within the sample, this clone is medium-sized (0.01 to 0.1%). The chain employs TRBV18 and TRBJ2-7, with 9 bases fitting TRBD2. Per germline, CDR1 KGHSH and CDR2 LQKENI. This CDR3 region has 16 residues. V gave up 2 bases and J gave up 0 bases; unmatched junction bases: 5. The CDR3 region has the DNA TGTGCCAGCTCACCAAGTGCGGGAGGGGGCTCCTACGAGCAGTACTTC. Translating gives CASSPSAGGGSYEQYF. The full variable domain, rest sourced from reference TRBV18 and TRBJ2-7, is NAGVMQNPRHLVRRRGQEARLRCSPMKGHSHVYWYRQLPEEGLKFMVYLQKENIIDESGMPKERFSAEFPKEGPSILRIQQVVRGDSAAYFCASSPSAGGGSYEQYFGPGTRLTVT.

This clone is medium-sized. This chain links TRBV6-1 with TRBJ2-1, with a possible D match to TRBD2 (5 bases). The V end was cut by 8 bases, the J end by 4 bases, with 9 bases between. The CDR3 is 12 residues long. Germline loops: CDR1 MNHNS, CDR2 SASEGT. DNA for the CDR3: TGTGCCAGCTCTAGAGGGTACAATGAGCAGTTCTTC. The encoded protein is CASSRGYNEQFF.

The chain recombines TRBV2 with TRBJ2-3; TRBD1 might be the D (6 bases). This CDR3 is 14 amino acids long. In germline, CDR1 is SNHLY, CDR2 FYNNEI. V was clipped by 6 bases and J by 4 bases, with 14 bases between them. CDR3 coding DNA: TGTGCCAGCAGCCGAATGGGGGCGGCAGATACGCAGTATTTT. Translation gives CASSRMGAADTQYF.

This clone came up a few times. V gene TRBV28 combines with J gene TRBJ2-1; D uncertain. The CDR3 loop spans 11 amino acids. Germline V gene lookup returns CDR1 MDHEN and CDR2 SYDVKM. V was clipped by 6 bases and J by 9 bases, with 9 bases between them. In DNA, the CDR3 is TGTGCCAGCAGGCAGGTACCTGAGCAGTTCTTC. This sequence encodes CASRQVPEQFF.

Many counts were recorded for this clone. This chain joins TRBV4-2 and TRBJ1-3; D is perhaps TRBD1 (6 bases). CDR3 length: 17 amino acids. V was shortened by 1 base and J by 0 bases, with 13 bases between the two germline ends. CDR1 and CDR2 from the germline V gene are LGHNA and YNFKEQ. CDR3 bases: TGTGCCAGCAGCCAAGGACGGCAGGGACACTCTGGAAACACCATATATTTT. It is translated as CASSQGRQGHSGNTIYF.

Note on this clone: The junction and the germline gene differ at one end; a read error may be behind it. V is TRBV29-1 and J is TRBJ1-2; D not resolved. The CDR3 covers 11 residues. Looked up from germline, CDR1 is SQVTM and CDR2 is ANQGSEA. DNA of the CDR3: TGCATCGTTGAAATGGGAGTGGGTGTCACCTTC. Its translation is CIVEMGVGVTF.

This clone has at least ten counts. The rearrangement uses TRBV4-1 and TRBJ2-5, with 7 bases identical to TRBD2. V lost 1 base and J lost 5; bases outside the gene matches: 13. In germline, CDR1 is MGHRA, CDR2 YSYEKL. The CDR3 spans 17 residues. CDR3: CASSQVGRGGLSETQYF. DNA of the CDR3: TGCGCCAGCAGCCAAGTAGGACGGGGAGGGCTATCGGAGACCCAGTACTTC.

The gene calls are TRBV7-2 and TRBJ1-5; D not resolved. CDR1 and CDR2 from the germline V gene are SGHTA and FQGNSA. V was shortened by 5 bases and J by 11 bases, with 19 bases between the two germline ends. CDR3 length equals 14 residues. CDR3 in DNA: TGTGCCAGCAGCGAAGGATTGGGAGGAGAATCCCAGCATTTT. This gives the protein CASSEGLGGESQHF. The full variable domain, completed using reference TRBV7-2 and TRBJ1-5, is GAGVSQSPSNKVTEKGKDVELRCDPISGHTALYWYRQSLGQGLEFLIYFQGNSAPDKSGLPSDRFSAERTGGSVSTLTIQRTQQEDSAVYLCASSEGLGGESQHFGDGTRLSIL.

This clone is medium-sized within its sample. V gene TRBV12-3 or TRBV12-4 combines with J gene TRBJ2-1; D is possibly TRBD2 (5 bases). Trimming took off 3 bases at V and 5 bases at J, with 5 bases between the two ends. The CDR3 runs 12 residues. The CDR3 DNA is TGTGCCAGCAGTTTGGGAGACAATGAGCAGTTCTTC. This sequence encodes CASSLGDNEQFF.

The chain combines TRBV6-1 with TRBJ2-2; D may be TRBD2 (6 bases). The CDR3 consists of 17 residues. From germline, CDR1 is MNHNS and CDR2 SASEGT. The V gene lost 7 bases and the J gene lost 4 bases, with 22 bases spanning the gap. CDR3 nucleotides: TGTGCCAGCAATAGAGCAGGTCTTAGCGGCTTCACCGGGGAGCTGTTTTTT. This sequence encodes CASNRAGLSGFTGELFF.

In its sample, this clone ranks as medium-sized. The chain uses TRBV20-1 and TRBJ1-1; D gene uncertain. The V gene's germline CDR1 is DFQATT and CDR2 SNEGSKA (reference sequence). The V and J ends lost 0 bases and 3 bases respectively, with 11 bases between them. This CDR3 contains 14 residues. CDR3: CSARDFGRDTEAFF. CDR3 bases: TGCAGTGCTAGAGATTTCGGGCGTGACACTGAAGCTTTCTTT.

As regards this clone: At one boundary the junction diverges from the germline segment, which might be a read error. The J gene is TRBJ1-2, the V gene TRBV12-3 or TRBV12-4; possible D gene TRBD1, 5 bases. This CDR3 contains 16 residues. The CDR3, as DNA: TGTGCCGGCAGTGCTCTCGGACACCTCTCGGGTTATGGCTACACCTTC. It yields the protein CAGSALGHLSGYGYTF.

The CDR3 sequence: CASSLEGSDTGELFF. CDR3 DNA sequence: TGTGCCAGCAGTTTGGAGGGGTCGGACACCGGGGAGCTGTTTTTT. This rearrangement joins TRBV27 to TRBJ2-2, with a weak D call TRBD2 (6 bases). The V end lost 3 bases, the J end lost 3 bases, and 11 bases lay between the germline ends. Germline values: CDR1 MNHEY, CDR2 SMNVEV (reference sequence). This CDR3 spans 15 amino acids.

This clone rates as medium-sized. The CDR3 bases are TGCGCCAGCAGCTTGGCAGATAGCTCCTACAATGAGCAGTTCTTC. Translating it yields CASSLADSSYNEQFF. The rearrangement joins TRBV5-1 to TRBJ2-1; no definite D call. Germline values: CDR1 SGHRS, CDR2 YFSETQ. The CDR3 contains 15 residues. Trimming shortened V by 0 bases and J by 0 bases, and 7 bases separated the two germline ends.

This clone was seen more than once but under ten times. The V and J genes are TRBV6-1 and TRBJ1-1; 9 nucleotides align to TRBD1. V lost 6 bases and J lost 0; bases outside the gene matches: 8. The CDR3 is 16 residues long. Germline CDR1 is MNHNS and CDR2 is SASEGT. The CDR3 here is CASRKQGAKVNTEAFF. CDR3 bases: TGTGCCAGCAGAAAACAGGGGGCTAAGGTGAACACTGAAGCTTTCTTT.

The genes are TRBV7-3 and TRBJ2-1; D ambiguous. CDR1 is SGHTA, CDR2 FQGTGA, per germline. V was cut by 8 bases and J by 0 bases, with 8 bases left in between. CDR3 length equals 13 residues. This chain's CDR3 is CASSDFSYNEQFF. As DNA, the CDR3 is TGTGCCAGCTCTGACTTCTCCTACAATGAGCAGTTCTTC. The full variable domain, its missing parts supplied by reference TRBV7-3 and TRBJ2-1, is GAGVSQTPSNKVTEKGKYVELRCDPISGHTALYWYRQSLGQGPEFLIYFQGTGAADDSGLPNDRFFAVRPEGSVSTLKIQRTERGDSAVYLCASSDFSYNEQFFGPGTRLTVL.

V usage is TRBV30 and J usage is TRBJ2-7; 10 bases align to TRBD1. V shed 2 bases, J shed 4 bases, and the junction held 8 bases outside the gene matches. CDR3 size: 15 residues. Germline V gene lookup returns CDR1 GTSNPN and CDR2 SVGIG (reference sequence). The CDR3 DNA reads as TGTGCCTGGAGTCCTGGGACAGGGGTCCCTTACGAGCAGTACTTC. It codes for CAWSPGTGVPYEQYF.

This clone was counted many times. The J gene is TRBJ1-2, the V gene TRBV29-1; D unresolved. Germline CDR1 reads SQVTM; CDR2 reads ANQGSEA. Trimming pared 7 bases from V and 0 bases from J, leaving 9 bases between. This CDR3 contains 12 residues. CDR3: CSAGNTNYGYTF. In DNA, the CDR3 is TGCAGCGCGGGTAACACTAACTATGGCTACACCTTC.

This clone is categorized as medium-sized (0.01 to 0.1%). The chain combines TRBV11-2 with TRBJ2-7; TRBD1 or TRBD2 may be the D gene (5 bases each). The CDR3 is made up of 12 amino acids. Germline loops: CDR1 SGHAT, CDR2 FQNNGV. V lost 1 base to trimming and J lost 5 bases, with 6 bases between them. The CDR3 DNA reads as TGTGCCAGCAGCTTAGGGGGGAACGAGCAGTACTTC. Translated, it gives CASSLGGNEQYF. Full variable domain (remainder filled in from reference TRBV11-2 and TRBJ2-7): EAGVAQSPRYKIIEKRQSVAFWCNPISGHATLYWYQQILGQGPKLLIQFQNNGVVDDSQLPKDRFSAERLKGVDSTLKIQPAKLEDSAVYLCASSLGGNEQYFGPGTRLTVT.

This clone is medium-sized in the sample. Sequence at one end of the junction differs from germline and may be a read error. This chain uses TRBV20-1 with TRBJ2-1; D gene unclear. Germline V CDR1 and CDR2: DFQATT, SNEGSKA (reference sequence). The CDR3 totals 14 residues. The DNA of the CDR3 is TGCAGTGTTAGACCCATTTACTCCTACAATGAGCAGTTCTTC. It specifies CSVRPIYSYNEQFF.

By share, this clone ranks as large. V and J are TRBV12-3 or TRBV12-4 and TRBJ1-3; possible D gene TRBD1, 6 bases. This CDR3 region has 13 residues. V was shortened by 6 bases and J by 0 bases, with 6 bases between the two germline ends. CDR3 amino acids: CASRDSSGNTIYF. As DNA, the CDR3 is TGTGCCAGCAGGGACAGCTCTGGAAACACCATATATTTT.

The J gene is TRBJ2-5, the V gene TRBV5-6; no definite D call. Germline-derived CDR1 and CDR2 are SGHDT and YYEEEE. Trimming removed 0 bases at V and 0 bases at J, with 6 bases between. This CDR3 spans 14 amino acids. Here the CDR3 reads CASSLVDNQETQYF. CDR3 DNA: TGTGCCAGCAGCTTGGTAGATAACCAAGAGACCCAGTACTTC.

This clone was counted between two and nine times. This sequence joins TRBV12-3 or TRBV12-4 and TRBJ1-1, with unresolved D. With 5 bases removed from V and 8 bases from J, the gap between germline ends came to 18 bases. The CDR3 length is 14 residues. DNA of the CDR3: TGTGCCAGCAGTCCTCGGCCCCCAGGCCCCGAAGCTTTCTTT. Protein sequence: CASSPRPPGPEAFF.

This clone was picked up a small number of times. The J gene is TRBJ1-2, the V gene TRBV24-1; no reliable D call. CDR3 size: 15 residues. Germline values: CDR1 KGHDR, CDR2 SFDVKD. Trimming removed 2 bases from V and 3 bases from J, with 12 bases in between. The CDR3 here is CATSDSGRVDYGYTF. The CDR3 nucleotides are TGTGCCACCAGTGATTCGGGAAGGGTAGACTATGGCTACACCTTC.

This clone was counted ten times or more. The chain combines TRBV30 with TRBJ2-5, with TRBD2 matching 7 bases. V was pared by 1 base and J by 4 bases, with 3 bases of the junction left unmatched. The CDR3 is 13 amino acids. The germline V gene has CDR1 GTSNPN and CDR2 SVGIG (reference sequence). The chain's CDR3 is CAWSGGEGETQYF. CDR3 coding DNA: TGTGCCTGGAGTGGGGGGGAGGGAGAGACCCAGTACTTC.

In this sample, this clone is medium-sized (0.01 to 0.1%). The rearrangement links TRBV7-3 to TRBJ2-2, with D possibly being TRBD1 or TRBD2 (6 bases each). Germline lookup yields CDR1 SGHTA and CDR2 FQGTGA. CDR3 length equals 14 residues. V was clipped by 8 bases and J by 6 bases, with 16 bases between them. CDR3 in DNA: TGTGCCAGCTCGGGGGCTATTATTGCCGGGGAGCTGTTTTTT. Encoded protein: CASSGAIIAGELFF. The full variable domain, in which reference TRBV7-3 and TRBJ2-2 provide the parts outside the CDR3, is GAGVSQTPSNKVTEKGKYVELRCDPISGHTALYWYRQSLGQGPEFLIYFQGTGAADDSGLPNDRFFAVRPEGSVSTLKIQRTERGDSAVYLCASSGAIIAGELFFGEGSRLTVL.